This TCR beta chain was captured by sequencing in a study of CXCR3-negative and CXCR3-positive naive CD8 T cells (dated by TCRdb to the late 2010s). Concerning the study at large: In total, some 130 million TRB reads were obtained, corresponding to roughly 1.5 +/- 0.3 million reads per library. For the TRBV-TRBJ cluster analysis, the naive subsets came from a handful of donors, while the memory cells came from 3 donors. The diversity and physicochemical repertoire analyses included around 10 donors pooled from two independent experiments.

Each CD8+ T cell subset was flow-sorted in triplicate, with 300,000 cells per subset placed directly into RLT lysis buffer. To keep memory contaminants out, a stringent definition of naive CD8+ T cells was applied: CD45RO-CCR7+CD27+CD95-. Peripheral blood mononuclear cells were isolated from buffy coats by standard density gradient centrifugation. Naive CXCR3-negative and CXCR3-positive CD8+ T cells were flow-sorted on a FACSAria III. Total RNA was extracted from sorted cells using an RNeasy Mini Kit. Here is what the overall study found, with its caveats: TRB CDR3s from CXCR3-positive naive cells showed higher hydrophobicity (lower Kidera factor 4), lower energy, and higher strength and volume indices than CXCR3-negative naive cells. Repertoire diversity was comparably high in both naive subsets but much lower in memory CD8+ T cells. Because surface CD5, which is linked to self-reactivity in mice, was comparable between the naive subsets, TCR interaction strength was also inferred from TRB CDR3 physicochemical properties. Because CXCR3 expression was partially decreased after cryopreservation, freshly isolated PBMCs were used for most assays. Within the same donor, TRBV-TRBJ usage looked similar between naive CXCR3-negative and CXCR3-positive cells, but memory cells had distinct patterns.

The sequencer listed for this sample is NextSeq 550. The Human TCR Profiling Kit (MiLaboratory) was used to prepare UMI-labeled 5' RACE TRB cDNA libraries. cDNA synthesis used the entire amount of extracted RNA, and PCR amplification then used the entire amount of cDNA produced. Libraries were prepared in parallel with an identical number of PCR cycles. The paper's processing steps were these. With a requirement of at least two reads per UMI, MIGEC and MiXCR extracted about 50,000 +/- 10,000 unique UMI-labeled TRB cDNA molecules per library. An average of 40,000 +/- 10,000 functional in-frame TRB CDR3 nucleotide clonotypes without stop codons was found per library. After downsampling to 5000 UMI-labeled TRB molecules per sample, diversity metrics, including normalized Shannon-Wiener and Chao1, were computed in VDJtools. VDJtools was used to calculate clonotype-size-weighted physicochemical properties of the central five CDR3 residues, namely interaction energy, strength, volume and Kidera factor 4. Once TCRdb had reprocessed the reads, it stored one entry per CDR3 protein sequence and supplied no DNA. TCRdb's processing, not the authors', yielded these V and J calls. The sample's clone listing holds 84,000 or so distinct CDR3 sequences. The top ten hold roughly 1.6% of the sample.

Note on this clonotype: The target of this receptor is not known.

Inclusive of the bounding cysteine and phenylalanine, the CDR3 is 15 residues long. No DNA is recorded. According to the germline V gene (reference sequence), CDR1 reads SEHNR and CDR2 reads FQNEAQ. Recombination linked TRBV7-9 to TRBJ1-1. This clonotype originated in a human donor in good health. Some clones in this sample may be carry-over from other donors' samples. Sequencing was carried out using naive CXCR3- CD8+ T cells from blood. In the paper's terms, the cell subset or site label means: CD45RO-CCR7+CD27+CD95- naive CD8+ T cells lacking CXCR3 (TNR3-). The CDR3 region: CASSFHVGGGTEAFF.